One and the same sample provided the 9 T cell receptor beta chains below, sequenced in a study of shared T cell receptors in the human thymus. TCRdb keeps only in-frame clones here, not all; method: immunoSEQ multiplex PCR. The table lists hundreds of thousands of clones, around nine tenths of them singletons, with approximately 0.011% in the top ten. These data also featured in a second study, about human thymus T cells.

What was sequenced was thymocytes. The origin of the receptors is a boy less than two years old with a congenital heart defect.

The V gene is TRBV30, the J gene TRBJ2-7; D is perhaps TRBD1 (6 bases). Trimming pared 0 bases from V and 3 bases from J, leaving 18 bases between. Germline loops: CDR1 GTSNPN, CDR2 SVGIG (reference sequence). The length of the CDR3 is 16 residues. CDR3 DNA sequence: TGTGCCTGGAGTGTACGGGTCCAGGGGTTGGGCTACGAGCAGTACTTC. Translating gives CAWSVRVQGLGYEQYF.

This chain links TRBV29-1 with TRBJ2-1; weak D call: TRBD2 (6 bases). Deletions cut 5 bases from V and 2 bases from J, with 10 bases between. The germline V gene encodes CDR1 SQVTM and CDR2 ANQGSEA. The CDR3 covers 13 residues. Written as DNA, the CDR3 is TGCAGCGTTTCTCTAGCGCCCTACAATGAGCAGTTCTTC. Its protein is CSVSLAPYNEQFF.

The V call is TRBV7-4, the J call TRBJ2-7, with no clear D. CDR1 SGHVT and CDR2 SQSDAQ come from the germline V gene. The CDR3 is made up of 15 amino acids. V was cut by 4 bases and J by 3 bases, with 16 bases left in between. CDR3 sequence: CASSSIAPEYYEQYF. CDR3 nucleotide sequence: TGTGCCAGCAGCTCAATAGCCCCAGAGTACTACGAGCAGTACTTC.

The CDR3 DNA is TGCGCCAGCAGCTTGGTGCTACTAGCGGGGGGACTTCCCTCCTACGAGCAGTACTTC. Protein: CASSLVLLAGGLPSYEQYF. V gene TRBV5-1 combines with J gene TRBJ2-7; TRBD2 agrees at 12 bases. The CDR3 is 19 residues long. V gave up 0 bases and J gave up 0 bases; unmatched junction bases: 10. Germline CDR1 reads SGHRS; CDR2 reads YFSETQ.

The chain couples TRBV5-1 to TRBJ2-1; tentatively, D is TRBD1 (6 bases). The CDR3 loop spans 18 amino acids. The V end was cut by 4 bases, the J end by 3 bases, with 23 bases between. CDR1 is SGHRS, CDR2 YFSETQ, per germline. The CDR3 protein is CASSRQGSKKGVYNEQFF. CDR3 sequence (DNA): TGCGCCAGCAGCCGGCAGGGGAGTAAAAAAGGAGTCTACAATGAGCAGTTCTTC. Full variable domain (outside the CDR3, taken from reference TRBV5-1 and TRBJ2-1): KAGVTQTPRYLIKTRGQQVTLSCSPISGHRSVSWYQQTPGQGLQFLFEYFSETQRNKGNFPGRFSGRQFSNSRSEMNVSTLELGDSALYLCASSRQGSKKGVYNEQFFGPGTRLTVL.

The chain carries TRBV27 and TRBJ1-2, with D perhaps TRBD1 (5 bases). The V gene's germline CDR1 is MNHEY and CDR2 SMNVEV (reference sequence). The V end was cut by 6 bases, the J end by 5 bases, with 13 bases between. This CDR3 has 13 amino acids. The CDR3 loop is CASSDRSLYGYTF. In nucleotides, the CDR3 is TGTGCCAGCAGCGACAGATCCTTATATGGCTACACCTTC.

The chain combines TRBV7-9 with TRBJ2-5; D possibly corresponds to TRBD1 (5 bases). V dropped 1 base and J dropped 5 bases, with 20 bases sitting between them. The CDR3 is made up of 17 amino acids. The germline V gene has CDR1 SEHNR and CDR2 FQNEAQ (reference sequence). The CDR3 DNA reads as TGTGCCAGCAGCTTAGAGGTTTCTTTCCAGGGCCAGGAGACCCAGTACTTC. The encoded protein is CASSLEVSFQGQETQYF.

The CDR3 DNA is TGTGCCAGTAGAAGGGACAGGGGCACAGATACGCAGTATTTT. This sequence encodes CASRRDRGTDTQYF. The V call is TRBV19, the J call TRBJ2-3; TRBD1 aligns across 9 bases. The J segment lost 1 base and the V segment lost 6 bases, leaving 2 bases of the junction unmatched. The CDR3 sequence is 14 residues long. Germline assignment: CDR1 LNHDA and CDR2 SQIVND (reference sequence).

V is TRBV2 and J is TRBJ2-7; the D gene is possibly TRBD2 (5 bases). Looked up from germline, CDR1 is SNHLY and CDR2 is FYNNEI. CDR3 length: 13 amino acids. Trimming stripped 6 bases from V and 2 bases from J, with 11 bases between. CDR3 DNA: TGTGCCAGCAGGGTCCCCGGGGCCTACGAGCAGTACTTC. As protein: CASRVPGAYEQYF.